What follows are 31 T cell receptor beta chains derived from one specimen sequenced in a study of CD8 T cells in ankylosing spondylitis. Their antigens are not known. TCRdb reanalysed the 5' RACE reads using MiXCR and keeps one entry per CDR3 protein. Of fewer than 550,000 distinct CDR3 sequences in the sample, about 5.2% were seen once. Findings and limits, study-wide: Ankylosing spondylitis blood seemed to carry a telltale TCR beta motif made of about 8 highly homologous variants.

The sample taken for sequencing was blood, either unsorted or a sorted T cell fraction (not recorded which). The receptors shown here come from a male donor with ankylosing spondylitis.

Ten or more counts support this clonotype. The chain joins TRBV28 to TRBJ2-7; 10 nucleotides match TRBD1. The CDR3 runs 14 residues. Trimming removed 5 bases from V and 6 bases from J; junction bases left unmatched: 7. Per the germline V gene, CDR1 is MDHEN and CDR2 is SYDVKM. The CDR3 DNA sequence: TGTGCCAGCAGTCCGTGGACAGGGGGATTCGAGCAGTACTTC. Translation gives CASSPWTGGFEQYF.

To note about this clonotype: A much larger clonotype is one base distant, so this may be a read error. The chain recombines TRBV7-2 with TRBJ1-3; D perhaps matches TRBD1 (5 bases). This CDR3 comprises 13 residues. Trimming took 8 bases from V and 7 from J, leaving 15 bases between them. Germline V gives CDR1 SGHTA, CDR2 FQGNSA. CDR3: CASGLSWGNTIYF. The CDR3 region has the DNA TGTGCCAGCGGCCTCTCGTGGGGGAACACCATATATTTT.

This clonotype was observed at least ten times. The chain is built from TRBV4-3 and TRBJ2-5; no clear D. Germline V lookup: CDR1 LGHNA, CDR2 YSLEER. Trimming left V 4 bases short and J 0 bases short, with 18 bases between. The CDR3 has 17 residues. CDR3 in DNA: TGCGCCAGCAGCCTCGGGCCGCCGGGTCAGTACCAAGAGACCCAGTACTTC. The encoded protein is CASSLGPPGQYQETQYF.

This clonotype was detected ten times or more. This chain connects TRBV29-1 to TRBJ2-2; a possible D gene is TRBD1 (6 bases). V was pared by 6 bases and J by 0 bases, with 20 bases between. Per the germline V gene, CDR1 is SQVTM and CDR2 is ANQGSEA. This CDR3 is 17 amino acids long. The CDR3 sequence is CSVWDNRDGANTGELFF. The CDR3 DNA follows: TGCAGCGTATGGGACAATAGGGACGGAGCGAACACCGGGGAGCTGTTTTTT.

This clonotype was counted between two and nine times. The rearrangement links TRBV7-2 to TRBJ1-1, with a possible D match to TRBD1 (6 bases). Trimming pared 4 bases from V and 3 bases from J, leaving 12 bases between. Germline V lookup: CDR1 SGHTA, CDR2 FQGNSA. The CDR3 length is 14 residues. The CDR3 region is CASSSQGLYTEAFF. The DNA of the CDR3 is TGTGCCAGCAGCTCCCAGGGGCTGTACACTGAAGCTTTCTTT.

This clonotype was recorded at least ten times. The V gene is TRBV5-1, the J gene TRBJ2-7, with D perhaps TRBD2 (5 bases). The germline CDR1 and CDR2 sequences are SGHRS and YFSETQ. The CDR3 spans 15 residues. V dropped 7 bases and J dropped 2 bases, with 19 bases sitting between them. CDR3 protein: CASGLTVGDAYEQYF. DNA of the CDR3: TGCGCCAGCGGGTTGACGGTCGGGGATGCCTACGAGCAGTACTTC.

The table lists this clonotype with many counts. The chain carries TRBV18 and TRBJ1-2; 8 bases match TRBD1. The V gene end was trimmed by 3 bases and the J gene end by 4 bases; junction bases not matched to a gene: 7. Germline values: CDR1 KGHSH, CDR2 LQKENI. This CDR3 region has 15 residues. This chain's CDR3 is CASSPDPTGGYGYTF. In DNA form, the CDR3 reads TGTGCCAGCTCACCCGACCCCACAGGGGGCTATGGCTACACCTTC.

This clonotype was counted many times. CDR3 nucleotide sequence: TGCGCCAGCAGCTTGGAACAGGGGATGATGTACTTC. Amino acids: CASSLEQGMMYF. This chain links TRBV5-1 with TRBJ2-7, with 7 bases that match TRBD1. Germline V gives CDR1 SGHRS, CDR2 YFSETQ. The CDR3 has 12 amino acids. Trimming cost V 0 bases and J 12 bases; bases outside gene matches: 6.

This clonotype appeared many times. V and J are TRBV7-8 and TRBJ1-2, with D unresolved. V was clipped by 1 base and J by 6 bases, with 9 bases between them. There are 13 residues in the CDR3. Germline V gene lookup returns CDR1 SGHVS and CDR2 FQNEAQ. CDR3 in DNA: TGTGCCAGCAGCTTAGGGTCCGGGGATGGCTACACCTTC. Translation: CASSLGSGDGYTF. The complete variable domain, with remaining parts taken from reference TRBV7-8 and TRBJ1-2, reads GAGVSQSPRYKVAKRGQDVALRCDPISGHVSLFWYQQALGQGPEFLTYFQNEAQLDKSGLPSDRFFAERPEGSVSTLKIQRTQQEDSAVYLCASSLGSGDGYTFGSGTRLTVV.

This clonotype has ten or more counts. The chain links TRBV11-2 to TRBJ2-1; D uncertain. V lost 5 bases and J 8 bases, leaving 10 bases between the germline ends. Germline CDR1 SGHAT, CDR2 FQNNGV. This CDR3 spans 12 amino acids. Written as DNA, the CDR3 is TGTGCCAGCAGCCCCGCCCGTCATGAGCAGTTCTTC. Translating gives CASSPARHEQFF.

This clonotype was counted at least ten times. The chain employs TRBV20-1 and TRBJ2-7, with D tentatively TRBD1 (6 bases). The CDR3 extends over 13 amino acids. Germline V gene lookup returns CDR1 DFQATT and CDR2 SNEGSKA (reference sequence). V lost 3 bases and J lost 8, with 17 bases in between. The CDR3 spells CSARTGTLSKQYF. The CDR3 DNA reads TGCAGTGCTAGGACAGGAACCCTTTCGAAGCAGTACTTC.

This clonotype was found many times. This chain links TRBV14 with TRBJ1-1, with TRBD1 identical over 7 bases. CDR1 and CDR2 from the germline V gene are SGHDN and FVKESK. CDR3 length: 13 amino acids. The V gene end was trimmed by 5 bases and the J gene end by 5 bases; junction bases not matched to a gene: 5. The CDR3 sequence is CASSEQGLTEAFF. CDR3 nucleotide sequence: TGTGCCAGCAGCGAACAGGGGTTGACTGAAGCTTTCTTT.

This clonotype has only a few counts. The chain joins TRBV7-2 to TRBJ2-7; weak D call: TRBD2 (7 bases). Germline CDR1 reads SGHTA; CDR2 reads FQGNSA. Trimming shortened V by 7 bases and J by 5 bases, and 18 bases separated the two germline ends. The CDR3 runs 14 residues. This chain's CDR3 is CASNRRGGTHEQYF. As DNA, the CDR3 is TGTGCCAGCAACCGAAGGGGGGGGACCCACGAGCAGTACTTC.

This clonotype appeared many times. The V and J genes are TRBV6-1 and TRBJ1-1; D uncertain. V gave up 6 bases and J gave up 3 bases, with 11 bases separating them. The CDR3 runs to 13 residues. The germline V gene has CDR1 MNHNS and CDR2 SASEGT. Here the CDR3 reads CASRPDGDTEAFF. The CDR3 bases are TGTGCCAGCAGGCCGGACGGGGACACTGAAGCTTTCTTT.

Concerning this clonotype: Germline is not matched at one junction end, which may reflect a read error. The CDR3 nucleotides are TGTGCCAGCTCCGGGACCCTGAACAACGGGGAGCTGTTTTTT. Amino acids: CASSGTLNNGELFF. The J gene is TRBJ2-2, the V gene TRBV7-9; D is possibly TRBD1 or TRBD2 (5 bases each). CDR3 length: 14 amino acids. The germline gives CDR1 SEHNR, CDR2 FQNEAQ (reference sequence).

The chain recombines TRBV7-2 with TRBJ2-3, with TRBD2 matching 8 bases. From germline, CDR1 is SGHTA and CDR2 FQGNSA. Trimming removed 3 bases from V and 4 bases from J; junction bases left unmatched: 9. This CDR3 comprises 16 residues. The CDR3 sequence: CASSFSGTRWADTQYF. Here the CDR3 DNA reads TGTGCCAGCAGCTTCTCCGGGACTAGGTGGGCAGATACGCAGTATTTT.

The table lists this clonotype with many counts. V gene TRBV7-9 combines with J gene TRBJ1-1; no clear D. Germline CDR1 and CDR2: SEHNR and FQNEAQ (reference sequence). This CDR3 contains 13 residues. Trimming took off 5 bases at V and 4 bases at J, with 11 bases between the two ends. CDR3 sequence (DNA): TGTGCCAGCAGCATACGGCTGGGCACTGAAGCTTTCTTT. Translation gives CASSIRLGTEAFF.

This clonotype was seen more than once but under ten times. This chain connects TRBV9 to TRBJ2-1; 8 nucleotides align to TRBD1. Germline CDR1 reads SGDLS; CDR2 reads YYNGEE. V was pared by 4 bases and J by 5 bases, with 5 bases of the junction left unmatched. CDR3 size: 14 residues. The CDR3 region has the DNA TGTGCCAGCAGCCCCCCGGGACAGGACAATGAGCAGTTCTTC. Translating it yields CASSPPGQDNEQFF.

This clonotype was recorded many times. This chain joins TRBV7-9 and TRBJ2-1; D possibly corresponds to TRBD1 (6 bases). This CDR3 comprises 14 residues. Trimming removed 1 base at V and 9 bases at J, with 13 bases between. Per the germline V gene, CDR1 is SEHNR and CDR2 is FQNEAQ (reference sequence). CDR3 nucleotide sequence: TGTGCCAGCAGCTTAGAGGTCAGGGGCTGTGAGCAGTTCTTC. Its protein product is CASSLEVRGCEQFF. The entire variable domain, with the rest obtained from reference TRBV7-9 and TRBJ2-1, is as follows: DTGVSQNPRHKITKRGQNVTFRCDPISEHNRLYWYRQTLGQGPEFLTYFQNEAQLEKSRLLSDRFSAERPKGSFSTLEIQRTEQGDSAMYLCASSLEVRGCEQFFGPGTRLTVL.

Ten or more counts support this clonotype. The genes are TRBV20-1 and TRBJ2-1; D gene ambiguous. The CDR3 runs to 14 residues. Deletions cut 0 bases from V and 5 bases from J, with 11 bases between. Germline CDR1 DFQATT, CDR2 SNEGSKA (reference sequence). The CDR3 DNA is TGCAGTGCTAGAGATCGTAACCGCGACAATGAGCAGTTCTTC. Protein: CSARDRNRDNEQFF.

This clonotype was counted many times. The chain combines TRBV5-5 with TRBJ1-2; 9 bases line up with TRBD1. From germline, CDR1 is SGHKS and CDR2 YYEKEE (reference sequence). V shed 4 bases, J shed 8 bases, and the junction held 12 bases outside the gene matches. This CDR3 is 15 amino acids long. Here the CDR3 reads CASSKSGQGIGGYTF. The CDR3 nucleotides are TGTGCCAGCAGCAAGTCGGGACAGGGAATTGGAGGCTACACCTTC.

This clonotype was observed many times. The DNA for the CDR3 is TGTGCCAGCAGCAGCGTTTACAATGAGCAGTTCTTC. As protein: CASSSVYNEQFF. The chain combines TRBV7-9 with TRBJ2-1; D unresolved. V lost 5 bases to trimming and J lost 4 bases, with 6 bases between them. CDR1 SEHNR and CDR2 FQNEAQ come from the germline V gene (reference sequence). This CDR3 is 12 amino acids long.

This clonotype was seen repeatedly, ten times or more. The gene calls are TRBV5-6 and TRBJ1-1; D is unresolved. This CDR3 is built from 12 residues. The V end was cut by 2 bases, the J end by 5 bases, with 7 bases between. Germline V lookup: CDR1 SGHDT, CDR2 YYEEEE. CDR3 DNA: TGTGCCAGCAGCTTTCCGGGGACTGAAGCTTTCTTT. This codes for CASSFPGTEAFF. The full variable domain, its missing parts supplied by reference TRBV5-6 and TRBJ1-1, is DAGVTQSPTHLIKTRGQQVTLRCSPKSGHDTVSWYQQALGQGPQFIFQYYEEEERQRGNFPDRFSGHQFPNYSSELNVNALLLGDSALYLCASSFPGTEAFFGQGTRLTVV.

Ten or more counts support this clonotype. This chain joins TRBV28 and TRBJ1-2; D gene unclear. The ends were cut back, 10 bases at V and 8 bases at J, with 23 bases in the middle. This CDR3 has 14 residues. Germline CDR1 is MDHEN and CDR2 is SYDVKM. In DNA form, the CDR3 reads TGTGCCACCGTCGAGGCCAGGAGACGACCAGGCTACACCTTC. Translating it yields CATVEARRRPGYTF.

Ten or more counts support this clonotype. J is TRBJ1-1 and V is TRBV12-3 or TRBV12-4; 7 bases are a match to TRBD1. With V trimmed by 11 bases and J by 2 bases, 5 bases remained unmatched. There are 12 residues in the CDR3. CDR3 in DNA: TGTGCCGAAGGGGACAGCAACACTGAAGCTTTCTTT. Encoded protein: CAEGDSNTEAFF.

This clonotype was counted many times. The chain carries TRBV4-2 and TRBJ2-1; 10 positions agree with TRBD2. The germline V gene has CDR1 LGHNA and CDR2 YNFKEQ. V dropped 3 bases and J dropped 5; count of bases not matched to a gene: 7. The CDR3 is 16 amino acids. The CDR3 bases are TGTGCCAGCAGCCAGCCCGGGACTAGCGATGACAATGAGCAGTTCTTC. Protein: CASSQPGTSDDNEQFF.

Only a few counts were recorded for this clonotype. The rearrangement uses TRBV6-5 and TRBJ2-7; possibly TRBD1 for D (6 bases). Germline V CDR1 and CDR2: MNHEY, SVGAGI. V dropped 2 bases and J dropped 5 bases, with 13 bases sitting between them. The CDR3 length is 14 residues. The CDR3 DNA reads as TGTGCCAGCAGTTACGGCACAGGGAACGACGAGCAGTACTTC. Its protein is CASSYGTGNDEQYF.

In this sample, this clonotype turned up many times. The rearrangement links TRBV12-3 or TRBV12-4 to TRBJ1-3; D is undetermined. The CDR3 loop spans 17 amino acids. V was shortened by 0 bases and J by 0 bases, with 12 bases between the two germline ends. CDR3 nucleotide sequence: TGTGCCAGCAGTTTAGCGCTGTTCATCCGCTCTGGAAACACCATATATTTT. Protein product: CASSLALFIRSGNTIYF.

To note about this clonotype: With a much larger clone just one base away, this may be a read error. The chain is built from TRBV11-2 and TRBJ2-5; 8 bases match TRBD1. Looked up from germline, CDR1 is SGHAT and CDR2 is FQNNGV. The CDR3 loop spans 15 amino acids. With 7 bases clipped from V and 2 bases from J, the junction kept 9 bases outside the gene matches. The CDR3 nucleotides are TGTGCCAGCACACCTACAGGGGGGAGGCAAGAGACCCAGTACTTC. Amino acids: CASTPTGGRQETQYF.

This clonotype was recorded a few times. CDR3 amino acids: CSATRDTTYEQYF. The CDR3 nucleotides are TGCAGTGCTACTCGGGACACCACCTACGAGCAGTACTTC. The V and J genes are TRBV20-1 and TRBJ2-7; D is perhaps TRBD1 (6 bases). Trimming took 4 bases from V and 2 from J, leaving 12 bases between them. There are 13 residues in the CDR3. In germline, CDR1 is DFQATT, CDR2 SNEGSKA (reference sequence).

V usage is TRBV5-5 and J usage is TRBJ2-1; D may be TRBD2 (5 bases). Trimming left V 4 bases short and J 4 bases short, with 9 bases between. Germline V gene sequence: CDR1 SGHKS, CDR2 YYEKEE (reference sequence). The CDR3 covers 13 residues. CDR3 region: CASSTLGYNEQFF. DNA of the CDR3: TGTGCCAGCAGCACACTAGGTTACAATGAGCAGTTCTTC.